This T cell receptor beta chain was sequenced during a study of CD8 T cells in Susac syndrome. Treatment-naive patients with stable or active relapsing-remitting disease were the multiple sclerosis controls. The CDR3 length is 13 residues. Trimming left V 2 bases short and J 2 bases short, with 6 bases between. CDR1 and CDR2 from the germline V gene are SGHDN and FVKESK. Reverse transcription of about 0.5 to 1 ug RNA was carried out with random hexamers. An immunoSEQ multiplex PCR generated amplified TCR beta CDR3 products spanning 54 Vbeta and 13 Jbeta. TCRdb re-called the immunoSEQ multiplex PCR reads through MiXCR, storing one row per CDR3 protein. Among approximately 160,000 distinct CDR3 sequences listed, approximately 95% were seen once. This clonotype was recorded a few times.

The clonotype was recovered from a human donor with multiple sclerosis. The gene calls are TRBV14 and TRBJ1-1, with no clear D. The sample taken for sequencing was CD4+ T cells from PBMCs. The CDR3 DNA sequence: TGTGCCAGCAGCCAAAACATTAACACTGAAGCTTTCTTT. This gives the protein CASSQNINTEAFF. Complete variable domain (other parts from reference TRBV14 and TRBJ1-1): EAGVTQFPSHSVIEKGQTVTLRCDPISGHDNLYWYRRVMGKEIKFLLHFVKESKQDESGMPNNRFLAERTGGTYSTLKVQPAELEDSGVYFCASSQNINTEAFFGQGTRLTVV.